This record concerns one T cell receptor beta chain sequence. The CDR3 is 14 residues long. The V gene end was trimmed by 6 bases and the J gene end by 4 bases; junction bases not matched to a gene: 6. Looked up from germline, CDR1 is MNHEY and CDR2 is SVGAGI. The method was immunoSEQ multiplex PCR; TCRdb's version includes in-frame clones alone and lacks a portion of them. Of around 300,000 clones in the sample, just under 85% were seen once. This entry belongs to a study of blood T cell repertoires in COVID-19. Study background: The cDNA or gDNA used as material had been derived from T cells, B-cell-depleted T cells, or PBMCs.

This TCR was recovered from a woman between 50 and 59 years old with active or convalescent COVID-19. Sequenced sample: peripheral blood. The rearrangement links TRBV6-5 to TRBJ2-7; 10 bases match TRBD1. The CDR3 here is CASRKTGGGYEQYF. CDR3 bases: TGTGCCAGCAGAAAGACAGGGGGCGGATACGAGCAGTACTTC.